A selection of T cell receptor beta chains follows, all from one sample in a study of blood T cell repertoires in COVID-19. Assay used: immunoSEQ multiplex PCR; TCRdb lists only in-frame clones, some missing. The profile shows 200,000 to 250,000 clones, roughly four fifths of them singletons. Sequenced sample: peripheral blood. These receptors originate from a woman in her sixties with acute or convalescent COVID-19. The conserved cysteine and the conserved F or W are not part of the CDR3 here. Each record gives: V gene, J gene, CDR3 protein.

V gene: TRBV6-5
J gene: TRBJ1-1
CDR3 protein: ASLRGTEAF

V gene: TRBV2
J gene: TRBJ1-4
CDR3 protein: ASNSNEKLF

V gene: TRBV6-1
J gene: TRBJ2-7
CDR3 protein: ASSDQAGGSYEQY

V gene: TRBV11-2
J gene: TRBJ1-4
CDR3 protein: ASSWGHNEKLF

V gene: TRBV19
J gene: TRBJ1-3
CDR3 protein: ASSLGGVRGNTIY

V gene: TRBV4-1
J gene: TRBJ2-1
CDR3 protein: ASSQNKHEQF

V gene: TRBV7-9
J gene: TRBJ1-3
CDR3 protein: ASSPRAFSGNTIY

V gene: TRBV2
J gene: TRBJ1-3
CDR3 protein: ASSVSDISGNTIY

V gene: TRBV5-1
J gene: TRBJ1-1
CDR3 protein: ASSLDRGVTEAF

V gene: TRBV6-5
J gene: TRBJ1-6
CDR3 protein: ASSYPTPGGNSPLH

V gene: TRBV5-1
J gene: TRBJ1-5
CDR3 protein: ASSLGDQGQPQH

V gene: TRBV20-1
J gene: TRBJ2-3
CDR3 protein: SASGGISTDTQY

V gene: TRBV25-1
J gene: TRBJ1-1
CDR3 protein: ASSESVNTEAF

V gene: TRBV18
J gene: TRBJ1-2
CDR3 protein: ASSPDLASYGYT

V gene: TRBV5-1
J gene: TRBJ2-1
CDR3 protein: ASSLEAGQQF

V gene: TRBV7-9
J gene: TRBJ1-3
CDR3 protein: ASSPTGEVGNTIY

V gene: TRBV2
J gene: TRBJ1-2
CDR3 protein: ASNGGVNRDGTGGYGYT

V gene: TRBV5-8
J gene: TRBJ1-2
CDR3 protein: ASSPGQLDDYGYT

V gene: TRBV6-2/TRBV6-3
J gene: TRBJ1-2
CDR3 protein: ASSYNPNKGGTRVDGYT

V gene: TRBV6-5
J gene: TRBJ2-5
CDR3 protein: ASSFTTVSGETQY

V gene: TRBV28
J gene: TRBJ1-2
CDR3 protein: ASSPPGYYGYT

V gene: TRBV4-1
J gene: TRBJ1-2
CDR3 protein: ASSQSPRPAGTGPSRT

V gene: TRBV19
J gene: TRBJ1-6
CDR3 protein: ASSRGWRSPLH